One and the same sample provided the 17 T cell receptor beta chains below, sequenced in a study of cytomegalovirus exposure and HLA in healthy donors. In the PCR, 60 Vbeta and 13 Jbeta primers were used. Assay used: immunoSEQ multiplex PCR; TCRdb lists only in-frame clones, some missing. The table for this sample gives 100,000 to 150,000 clones. The source material was PBMCs. All receptors come from a woman between 35 and 50 years old in good health and CMV-seropositive.

The chain recombines TRBV5-1 with TRBJ2-3; TRBD2 agrees at 7 bases. V trimming: 2 bases; J trimming: 0 bases; junction bases outside the gene matches: 3. This CDR3 region has 15 residues. CDR1 SGHRS and CDR2 YFSETQ come from the germline V gene. Here the CDR3 reads CASSLAGRSTDTQYF. As DNA, the CDR3 is TGCGCCAGCAGCTTAGCGGGACGGAGCACAGATACGCAGTATTTT.

V is TRBV11-2 and J is TRBJ2-3, with 9 nucleotides matching TRBD2. V shed 8 bases and J 2 bases; nucleotides not matched to a gene: 11. CDR3 length: 16 amino acids. Germline lookup yields CDR1 SGHAT and CDR2 FQNNGV. The CDR3: CASSQWLAGNTDTQYF. CDR3 nucleotide sequence: TGTGCCAGCTCCCAGTGGCTAGCGGGAAACACAGATACGCAGTATTTT.

CDR3 sequence (DNA): TGTGCCAGCAGCCCCCAGGGGGCGCGAGAGACCCAGTACTTC. It translates to CASSPQGARETQYF. The chain recombines TRBV7-2 with TRBJ2-5, with 8 bases aligning to TRBD1. The J segment lost 4 bases and the V segment lost 5 bases, leaving 6 bases of the junction unmatched. The CDR3 contains 14 residues. The germline V gene encodes CDR1 SGHTA and CDR2 FQGNSA.

This chain links TRBV28 with TRBJ2-5, with TRBD2 matching over 9 bases. The CDR3 has 15 amino acids. The junction had 6 bases not matched to a gene; V was cut back by 3 bases and J by 4 bases. Looked up from germline, CDR1 is MDHEN and CDR2 is SYDVKM. In nucleotides, the CDR3 is TGTGCCAGCAGTTTCAGCCTAGCGGGATCAGAGACCCAGTACTTC. Encoded protein: CASSFSLAGSETQYF.

This chain joins TRBV5-1 and TRBJ1-1; D is ambiguous. The germline V and J ends were trimmed by 3 bases and 1 base, with 13 bases remaining between them. The CDR3 runs 15 residues. Germline loops: CDR1 SGHRS, CDR2 YFSETQ. The DNA for the CDR3 is TGCGCCAGCAGCTGGGCTCGGCCTGGGAACACTGAAGCTTTCTTT. Translation gives CASSWARPGNTEAFF.

The genes are TRBV9 and TRBJ2-4; 7 nucleotides match TRBD1. The CDR3 contains 14 residues. Germline V gives CDR1 SGDLS, CDR2 YYNGEE. Trimming removed 4 bases from V and 4 bases from J; junction bases left unmatched: 5. In nucleotides, the CDR3 is TGTGCCAGCAGCTCTCCGGGACAGAAAAACATTCAGTACTTC. Translated: CASSSPGQKNIQYF.

V gene TRBV11-3 combines with J gene TRBJ2-2, with a tentative D call TRBD2 (5 bases). The CDR3 consists of 14 residues. V was clipped by 5 bases and J by 2 bases, with 9 bases between them. Germline CDR1 SGHNT, CDR2 YENEEA. CDR3 sequence reads: CASSRGRNTGELFF. CDR3 bases: TGTGCCAGCAGCCGAGGGCGAAACACCGGGGAGCTGTTTTTT. Using reference TRBV11-3 and TRBJ2-2 for the parts outside the CDR3, the full variable domain is EAGVVQSPRYKIIEKKQPVAFWCNPISGHNTLYWYLQNLGQGPELLIRYENEEAVDDSQLPKDRFSAERLKGVDSTLKIQPAELGDSAVYLCASSRGRNTGELFFGEGSRLTVL.

The V call is TRBV4-3, the J call TRBJ2-5; 8 bases map to TRBD2. The CDR3 loop spans 16 amino acids. CDR1 LGHNA and CDR2 YSLEER come from the germline V gene. Losses at the gene ends were 4 bases for V and 1 base for J; bases not matched to a gene: 8. This chain's CDR3 is CASSRVIGGAQETQYF. CDR3 DNA sequence: TGCGCCAGCAGCCGCGTTATCGGGGGGGCCCAAGAGACCCAGTACTTC.

The chain joins TRBV19 to TRBJ1-1, with TRBD1 matching over 8 bases. The germline gives CDR1 LNHDA, CDR2 SQIVND (reference sequence). There are 16 residues in the CDR3. Trimming cost V 3 bases and J 3 bases; bases outside gene matches: 9. The CDR3 DNA reads TGTGCCAGTAGTATCGGGACAGGAAGGGGGGACACTGAAGCTTTCTTT. This sequence encodes CASSIGTGRGDTEAFF.

The chain joins TRBV7-2 to TRBJ2-3, with a possible D match to TRBD2 (5 bases). V lost 1 base and J lost 4, with 15 bases in between. Germline V gene data show CDR1 as SGHTA and CDR2 as FQGNSA. This CDR3 spans 16 amino acids. The CDR3 loop is CASSLGWASFPDTQYF. DNA for the CDR3: TGTGCCAGCAGCTTAGGCTGGGCTAGCTTTCCAGATACGCAGTATTTT.

V gene TRBV9 combines with J gene TRBJ2-1, with 7 bases lining up with TRBD2. The CDR3 extends over 16 amino acids. With 0 bases clipped from V and 7 bases from J, the junction kept 10 bases outside the gene matches. Germline values: CDR1 SGDLS, CDR2 YYNGEE. The CDR3 coding sequence is TGTGCCAGCAGCGTAGGTGGGGGAGGGGTCGAGAATGAGCAGTTCTTC. This gives the protein CASSVGGGGVENEQFF.

This chain links TRBV27 with TRBJ1-1; TRBD1 might be the D (5 bases). Germline V gene sequence: CDR1 MNHEY, CDR2 SMNVEV (reference sequence). The V and J ends lost 3 bases and 4 bases respectively, with 18 bases between them. This CDR3 spans 16 amino acids. CDR3 sequence: CASSFQGRRPGTEAFF. In nucleotides, the CDR3 is TGTGCCAGCAGTTTCCAGGGTCGAAGGCCAGGCACTGAAGCTTTCTTT.

The J gene is TRBJ1-5, the V gene TRBV27, with 8 positions matching TRBD1. This CDR3 has 14 residues. The germline CDR1 and CDR2 sequences are MNHEY and SMNVEV (reference sequence). V lost 8 bases to trimming and J lost 4 bases; unmatched junction nucleotides: 7. CDR3 nucleotide sequence: TGTGCCAGCCCCGGACAGGGCCTTAATCAGCCCCAGCATTTT. Translation: CASPGQGLNQPQHF.

The V gene is TRBV5-1, the J gene TRBJ1-1; no clear D. The CDR3 covers 13 residues. Germline lookup yields CDR1 SGHRS and CDR2 YFSETQ. Trimming cost V 4 bases and J 3 bases, with 10 bases left between them. The CDR3 reads CASSPAPDTEAFF. As DNA, the CDR3 is TGCGCCAGCAGCCCCGCCCCGGACACTGAAGCTTTCTTT.

The chain joins TRBV11-3 to TRBJ2-2; 13 nucleotides line up with TRBD2. The CDR3 runs to 15 residues. Germline V gene data show CDR1 as SGHNT and CDR2 as YENEEA. With 5 bases clipped from V and 5 bases from J, the junction kept 2 bases outside the gene matches. The DNA for the CDR3 is TGTGCCAGCAGCGCGACTAGCGGGAGGACCGGGGAGCTGTTTTTT. It specifies CASSATSGRTGELFF. The variable domain in full, completed from reference TRBV11-3 and TRBJ2-2, reads EAGVVQSPRYKIIEKKQPVAFWCNPISGHNTLYWYLQNLGQGPELLIRYENEEAVDDSQLPKDRFSAERLKGVDSTLKIQPAELGDSAVYLCASSATSGRTGELFFGEGSRLTVL.

The CDR3 DNA is TGCGCCAGCAGCACCAACCCCCCGGAGGCATCCGGGGAGCTGTTTTTT. As protein: CASSTNPPEASGELFF. The genes are TRBV5-1 and TRBJ2-2; a weak D match, TRBD2 (5 bases). In germline, CDR1 is SGHRS, CDR2 YFSETQ. The CDR3 sequence is 16 residues long. Trimming stripped 4 bases from V and 6 bases from J, with 19 bases between.

This chain connects TRBV6-5 to TRBJ2-1; D ambiguous. The CDR3 is 14 amino acids. The V end lost 4 bases, the J end lost 0 bases, and 7 bases lay between the germline ends. CDR1 and CDR2 (germline): MNHEY, SVGAGI. Written as DNA, the CDR3 is TGTGCCAGCAGTTCCCGGAGCTCCTACAATGAGCAGTTCTTC. Encoded protein: CASSSRSSYNEQFF.